The 26 T cell receptor beta chains listed next were all sequenced from one sample in a study of T-cell memory formation after mild COVID-19. TCRdb re-called the 5' RACE reads with MiXCR, one entry per CDR3 protein. The sample lists approximately 500,000 distinct CDR3 sequences; around 27% were seen once. The sample comprised PBMCs or a T cell subset sorted from them (not recorded which). The source is an adult woman who had mild COVID-19 (a few samples of this study predate the infection). Cell type and time point are not known.

The chain has TRBV7-3 and TRBJ2-1, with a weak D call TRBD1 (6 bases). V shed 6 bases and J shed 7 bases, with 19 bases lying between them. CDR1 SGHTA and CDR2 FQGTGA come from the germline V gene. CDR3 length: 15 residues. The CDR3 DNA is TGTGCCAGCAGACTTACCGGGCAGGGGAAGAATGAGCAGTTCTTC. It is translated as CASRLTGQGKNEQFF.

The chain links TRBV29-1 to TRBJ2-1, with D hard to call. Germline assignment: CDR1 SQVTM and CDR2 ANQGSEA. This CDR3 contains 10 residues. CDR3 protein: CSDQNHEQFF. CDR3 DNA: TGCAGTGACCAAAACCATGAGCAGTTCTTC.

This chain uses TRBV2 with TRBJ2-7; 12 positions agree with TRBD2. The V segment lost 5 bases and the J segment 10 bases; nucleotides outside the gene matches: 9. The CDR3 is made up of 14 amino acids. Per germline, CDR1 SNHLY and CDR2 FYNNEI. The CDR3 protein is CASSPGTSGPLQYF. For the CDR3, the DNA is TGTGCCAGCAGTCCCGGGACTAGCGGGCCTTTACAGTACTTC.

The sample holds a few counts of this clonotype. The CDR3 sequence: CSARVVSGSYEQFF. Written as DNA, the CDR3 is TGCAGTGCTAGAGTTGTTAGCGGGAGTTATGAGCAGTTCTTC. The V call is TRBV20-1, the J call TRBJ2-1, with 9 positions matching TRBD2. In germline, CDR1 is DFQATT, CDR2 SNEGSKA (reference sequence). The junction had 6 bases not matched to a gene; V was cut back by 1 base and J by 8 bases. The CDR3 consists of 14 residues.

The rearrangement joins TRBV25-1 to TRBJ1-2, with TRBD1 identical over 10 bases. Trimming at V came to 6 bases and at J to 8 bases, leaving 6 bases not matched to a gene. This CDR3 spans 13 amino acids. Germline loops: CDR1 MGHDK, CDR2 SYGVNS. CDR3 nucleotides: TGTGCCAGCAGCCCGACAGGGGGCCGCGGCTACACCTTC. Translated, it gives CASSPTGGRGYTF.

The chain employs TRBV7-6 and TRBJ2-1; 11 bases fit TRBD2. V lost 2 bases to trimming and J lost 8 bases; unmatched junction nucleotides: 14. This CDR3 has 18 amino acids. Looked up from germline, CDR1 is SGHVS and CDR2 is FNYEAQ. CDR3 loop: CASSLSPLAGVLLHEQFF. In DNA, the CDR3 is TGTGCCAGCAGCTTATCCCCACTAGCGGGGGTCTTATTGCATGAGCAGTTCTTC.

The rearrangement links TRBV9 to TRBJ2-7; tentatively, D is TRBD1 or TRBD2 (5 bases each). From germline, CDR1 is SGDLS and CDR2 YYNGEE. This CDR3 region has 15 residues. The V end lost 0 bases, the J end lost 1 base, and 11 bases lay between the germline ends. CDR3 sequence reads: CASSVGWDGSYEQYF. The CDR3 DNA reads TGTGCCAGCAGCGTAGGTTGGGACGGATCCTACGAGCAGTACTTC.

This clonotype has a handful of counts. The chain has TRBV24-1 and TRBJ2-5; D call uncertain. V gave up 0 bases and J gave up 1 base, with 8 bases separating them. There are 15 residues in the CDR3. Looked up from germline, CDR1 is KGHDR and CDR2 is SFDVKD. The CDR3 bases are TGTGCCACCAGTGATTTGCAGCGACTCCAAGAGACCCAGTACTTC. Translation gives CATSDLQRLQETQYF.

This clonotype has ten or more counts. The rearrangement links TRBV2 to TRBJ1-5; no definite D call. The germline V gene has CDR1 SNHLY and CDR2 FYNNEI. Trimming stripped 6 bases from V and 2 bases from J, with 20 bases between. The CDR3 is 17 amino acids. The CDR3 DNA sequence: TGTGCCAGCAGCCACGAACAGTGGAACGAGGGCAATCAGCCCCAGCATTTT. Translation gives CASSHEQWNEGNQPQHF.

The chain employs TRBV14 and TRBJ2-3; D possibly corresponds to TRBD2 (6 bases). CDR1 and CDR2 (germline): SGHDN, FVKESK. The CDR3 contains 14 residues. The germline V and J ends were trimmed by 3 bases and 3 bases, with 10 bases remaining between them. The CDR3 is CASSQGLLTDTQYF. The CDR3 DNA reads as TGTGCCAGCAGCCAGGGACTTTTGACAGATACGCAGTATTTT.

This clonotype showed up just a few times. The rearrangement joins TRBV3-1 to TRBJ2-1; perhaps TRBD1 as D (7 bases). Trimming removed 1 base from V and 14 bases from J, with 9 bases in between. Germline CDR1 is LGHDT and CDR2 is YNNKEL (reference sequence). This CDR3 has 11 residues. This chain's CDR3 is CASSQGRGEFF. CDR3 sequence (DNA): TGTGCCAGCAGCCAAGGCAGGGGGGAGTTCTTC.

V gene TRBV7-9 combines with J gene TRBJ2-7, with 8 bases identical to TRBD2. This CDR3 is 15 amino acids long. CDR1 and CDR2 from the germline V gene are SEHNR and FQNEAQ (reference sequence). The junction had 6 bases not matched to a gene; V was cut back by 3 bases and J by 2 bases. The chain's CDR3 is CASSFSGTPPYEQYF. CDR3 coding DNA: TGTGCCAGCAGCTTTAGCGGGACCCCCCCCTACGAGCAGTACTTC.

The genes are TRBV10-3 and TRBJ2-7, with no clear D. Trimming cost V 2 bases and J 1 base, with 9 bases left between them. Germline V lookup: CDR1 ENHRY, CDR2 SYGVKD. This CDR3 region has 14 residues. The CDR3 region is CAISEEKGSYEQYF. The CDR3 DNA reads as TGTGCCATCAGTGAGGAAAAGGGTTCCTACGAGCAGTACTTC.

This chain uses TRBV27 with TRBJ2-1; 8 nucleotides match TRBD2. The germline CDR1 and CDR2 sequences are MNHEY and SMNVEV (reference sequence). This CDR3 region has 14 residues. V was pared by 6 bases and J by 7 bases, with 8 bases of the junction left unmatched. CDR3 sequence: CASREAGVRNEQFF. CDR3 coding DNA: TGTGCCAGCAGGGAAGCGGGAGTGAGGAATGAGCAGTTCTTC.

The chain carries TRBV9 and TRBJ1-5, with unresolved D. V dropped 3 bases and J dropped 4 bases, with 8 bases sitting between them. The CDR3 extends over 13 amino acids. Germline V gene lookup returns CDR1 SGDLS and CDR2 YYNGEE. This CDR3 reads CASSEGYNQPQHF. In nucleotides, the CDR3 is TGTGCCAGCAGCGAAGGGTATAATCAGCCCCAGCATTTT.

J is TRBJ2-7 and V is TRBV12-3 or TRBV12-4, with D possibly called TRBD1 or TRBD2 (5 bases each). The CDR3 is 14 amino acids. Trimming removed 6 bases at V and 4 bases at J, with 16 bases between. For the CDR3, the DNA is TGTGCCAGCAGCCGCCGGGGCAGACTGTACGAGCAGTACTTC. Protein: CASSRRGRLYEQYF.

This chain uses TRBV12-3 or TRBV12-4 with TRBJ1-2; 12 bases line up with TRBD1. This CDR3 has 15 residues. The trim removed 1 base at V and 8 bases at J, leaving 5 bases unmatched. This CDR3 reads CASSLGGQGARGYTF. Written as DNA, the CDR3 is TGTGCCAGCAGTTTAGGGGGACAGGGGGCTAGAGGCTACACCTTC.

The CDR3 protein is CASSAGLAGTFSTDTQYF. The CDR3 region has the DNA TGCGCCAGCAGCGCGGGACTAGCGGGGACCTTTAGCACAGATACGCAGTATTTT. The chain uses TRBV4-1 and TRBJ2-3, with TRBD2 matching 13 bases. The ends lost 5 bases at V and 0 bases at J; junction bases unmatched: 8. Germline lookup yields CDR1 MGHRA and CDR2 YSYEKL. The CDR3 consists of 18 residues.

This clonotype has a handful of counts. This chain links TRBV5-4 with TRBJ2-4, with unresolved D. The CDR3 is 13 amino acids. The germline V gene encodes CDR1 SGHNT and CDR2 YYREEE (reference sequence). V lost 0 bases and J 5 bases, leaving 6 bases between the germline ends. DNA of the CDR3: TGTGCCAGCAGCTTGGCCGCGGAAAACATTCAGTACTTC. This translates into CASSLAAENIQYF.

This clonotype was picked up a small number of times. The chain uses TRBV5-5 and TRBJ2-1, with TRBD2 identical over 7 bases. The ends lost 0 bases at V and 2 bases at J; junction bases unmatched: 5. Germline V gene sequence: CDR1 SGHKS, CDR2 YYEKEE (reference sequence). This CDR3 has 16 residues. CDR3: CASSLVSSGAYNEQFF. The DNA of the CDR3 is TGTGCCAGCAGCTTGGTATCTAGCGGAGCCTACAATGAGCAGTTCTTC.

The V gene is TRBV2, the J gene TRBJ2-5; weak D call: TRBD1 (5 bases). Deletions cut 2 bases from V and 4 bases from J, with 11 bases between. The CDR3 is 14 amino acids. From germline, CDR1 is SNHLY and CDR2 FYNNEI. CDR3: CASSEWTTPETQYF. For the CDR3, the DNA is TGTGCCAGCAGTGAATGGACAACACCAGAGACCCAGTACTTC.

This clonotype was counted only a few times. The chain has TRBV11-2 and TRBJ1-2; D call uncertain. Per germline, CDR1 SGHAT and CDR2 FQNNGV. Trimming took off 4 bases at V and 4 bases at J, with 10 bases between the two ends. There are 13 residues in the CDR3. As DNA, the CDR3 is TGTGCCAGCAGCTGGGAAAATGGCTATGGCTACACCTTC. Translation gives CASSWENGYGYTF. Variable domain in full (rest from reference TRBV11-2 and TRBJ1-2): EAGVAQSPRYKIIEKRQSVAFWCNPISGHATLYWYQQILGQGPKLLIQFQNNGVVDDSQLPKDRFSAERLKGVDSTLKIQPAKLEDSAVYLCASSWENGYGYTFGSGTRLTVV.

This clonotype was counted a few times. This chain connects TRBV7-9 to TRBJ2-5, with D perhaps TRBD2 (6 bases). Trimming shortened V by 7 bases and J by 4 bases, and 22 bases separated the two germline ends. The CDR3 is 16 residues long. Germline-derived CDR1 and CDR2 are SEHNR and FQNEAQ (reference sequence). In nucleotides, the CDR3 is TGTGCCAGCACCACCCCCGCCGGCGGGATGCGAGAGACCCAGTACTTC. This encodes CASTTPAGGMRETQYF.

In this sample, this clonotype turned up a few times. The chain is built from TRBV7-9 and TRBJ2-7; D is unclear. Germline V gene data show CDR1 as SEHNR and CDR2 as FQNEAQ (reference sequence). Trimming cost V 2 bases and J 3 bases, with 5 bases left between them. The CDR3 sequence is 12 residues long. The CDR3 bases are TGTGCCAGCAGCTTACGGGTCTACGAGCAGTACTTC. Its translation: CASSLRVYEQYF.

The chain carries TRBV12-3 or TRBV12-4 and TRBJ1-1, with TRBD1 as a possible D gene (6 bases). Trimming took 1 base from V and 5 from J, leaving 14 bases between them. There are 15 residues in the CDR3. CDR3 region: CASSLEQGYSTEAFF. The CDR3 region has the DNA TGTGCCAGCAGTTTAGAGCAGGGGTATTCGACTGAAGCTTTCTTT.

V is TRBV29-1 and J is TRBJ1-1, with 8 bases fitting TRBD1. CDR1 is SQVTM and CDR2 is ANQGSEA in the germline V gene. J lost 3 bases, V lost 6 bases, and 3 bases had no gene match. The CDR3 spans 12 residues. This chain's CDR3 is CSVSTGDTEAFF. In DNA, the CDR3 is TGCAGCGTCTCGACAGGGGACACTGAAGCTTTCTTT.